This T cell receptor beta chain was captured in a study of T-cell memory formation after mild COVID-19. About the research overall: TCR clusters were mostly confined to one donor each.

About this clonotype itself: Its antigen remains unidentified. Mismatch with germline at one junction end may stem from a read error.

Using constant-segment primers, 5'RACE produced TCR alpha and TCR beta cDNA libraries carrying sample barcodes and UMIs. TCRdb reprocessed the 5' RACE reads via MiXCR and lists one record per CDR3 protein. The sample includes roughly 250,000 distinct CDR3 sequences, about a sixth of them seen just once. General study points: While clones contracting from day 15 to 85 were balanced between CD4 and CD8, later expanders leaned CD4+.

There are 14 residues in the CDR3. Germline V gives CDR1 SGHTA, CDR2 FQGNSA. The chain uses TRBV7-2 and TRBJ2-4; D might be TRBD1 (6 bases). Sequencing used PBMCs or a T cell subset sorted from them (not recorded which). The TCR was taken from a man aged 18 to 29 who had mild COVID-19 (a few samples of this study predate the infection). Cell type and time point are not known. CDR3 in amino acids: CASSLHRAGDIQYF. The CDR3 DNA is TGTGCAAGCAGCTTACACAGGGCTGGAGACATTCAGTACTTC.